One and the same sample provided the 16 T cell receptor beta chains below, sequenced in a study of blood T cell repertoires in COVID-19. Sequenced by immunoSEQ multiplex PCR; TCRdb stores in-frame clones only, minus some. In the table there are about 220,000 clones, approximately 86% of which are singletons. The specimen sequenced was PBMCs or T cells enriched from blood (not recorded which). The receptors here all came from a woman aged 45-65 years with acute COVID-19.

This clone was seen once. The chain employs TRBV27 and TRBJ1-1; 7 bases line up with TRBD1. The CDR3 contains 16 residues. The V and J ends lost 5 bases and 1 base, in that order; junction bases with no gene match: 10. Germline V gives CDR1 MNHEY, CDR2 SMNVEV (reference sequence). The DNA for the CDR3 is TGTGCCAGCAGTATCCGCCACAGGGGCGAGAACACTGAAGCTTTCTTT. It is translated as CASSIRHRGENTEAFF.

This clone was detected only once. The CDR3 nucleotides read TGTGCCAGCAGCCCTTTCGCCGGGGAGCTGTTTTTT. It is translated as CASSPFAGELFF. The V and J genes are TRBV27 and TRBJ2-2; D gene uncertain. CDR1 is MNHEY, CDR2 SMNVEV, per germline (reference sequence). The CDR3 contains 12 residues. Trimming cost V 6 bases and J 6 bases, with 8 bases left between them.

The chain is built from TRBV5-1 and TRBJ2-7, with TRBD1 matching 7 bases. The CDR3 runs to 15 residues. Germline V gives CDR1 SGHRS, CDR2 YFSETQ. V lost 0 bases to trimming and J lost 3 bases; unmatched junction nucleotides: 6. CDR3: CASSLGQGFFYEQYF. The CDR3, as DNA: TGCGCCAGCAGCTTGGGACAGGGTTTTTTCTACGAGCAGTACTTC.

The rearrangement uses TRBV3-1 (or the pseudogene TRBV3-2) and TRBJ2-1; TRBD2 matches 13 bases. V was clipped by 7 bases and J by 7 bases; unmatched bases: 4. The germline gives CDR1 LGHDT, CDR2 YNNKEL (reference sequence). The CDR3 extends over 14 amino acids. The CDR3 spells CASTRTSGSNEQFF. CDR3 sequence (DNA): TGTGCCAGCACCCGGACTAGCGGGAGTAATGAGCAGTTCTTC.

The chain is built from TRBV5-1 and TRBJ2-5, with a weak D call TRBD1 (6 bases). The germline V and J ends were trimmed by 4 bases and 3 bases, with 13 bases remaining between them. Germline V gene data show CDR1 as SGHRS and CDR2 as YFSETQ. CDR3 length equals 14 residues. The CDR3 protein is CASSGTWGEETQYF. Here the CDR3 DNA reads TGCGCCAGCAGCGGGACATGGGGAGAAGAGACCCAGTACTTC. Complete variable domain (other parts from reference TRBV5-1 and TRBJ2-5): KAGVTQTPRYLIKTRGQQVTLSCSPISGHRSVSWYQQTPGQGLQFLFEYFSETQRNKGNFPGRFSGRQFSNSRSEMNVSTLELGDSALYLCASSGTWGEETQYFGPGTRLLVL.

The chain couples TRBV28 to TRBJ2-7; no reliable D call. Germline V gene data show CDR1 as MDHEN and CDR2 as SYDVKM. The CDR3 is 15 amino acids. V was clipped by 4 bases and J by 2 bases, with 15 bases between them. For the CDR3, the DNA is TGTGCCAGCAGTTCCCAAAACATGTTGGCCTACGAGCAGTACTTC. Translated, it gives CASSSQNMLAYEQYF.

The chain carries TRBV3-1 (or the pseudogene TRBV3-2) and TRBJ2-3, with a tentative D call TRBD2 (5 bases). Germline CDR1 and CDR2: LGHDT and YNNKEL (reference sequence). V lost 0 bases, J lost 4 bases, and 14 bases lay in between. The CDR3 loop spans 16 amino acids. Here the CDR3 reads CASSQEWASGPDTQYF. CDR3 in DNA: TGTGCCAGCAGCCAAGAGTGGGCAAGCGGCCCAGATACGCAGTATTTT.

The V gene is TRBV3-1 (or the pseudogene TRBV3-2), the J gene TRBJ2-7; unclear D gene. V shed 4 bases and J shed 2 bases, with 12 bases lying between them. This CDR3 has 14 amino acids. Germline assignment: CDR1 LGHDT and CDR2 YNNKEL (reference sequence). This chain's CDR3 is CASSPPGYPYEQYF. CDR3 nucleotide sequence: TGTGCCAGCAGCCCCCCGGGTTACCCCTACGAGCAGTACTTC.

This clone occurred a few times. The chain combines TRBV2 with TRBJ1-6, with D perhaps TRBD1 (6 bases). V was clipped by 2 bases and J by 9 bases, with 17 bases between them. The V gene's germline CDR1 is SNHLY and CDR2 FYNNEI. This CDR3 region has 16 residues. CDR3 in amino acids: CASSENSMGARSPLHF. CDR3 nucleotide sequence: TGTGCCAGCAGTGAAAATAGTATGGGGGCGCGTTCACCCCTCCACTTT. Supplemented by reference TRBV2 and TRBJ1-6, the full variable domain reads EPEVTQTPSHQVTQMGQEVILRCVPISNHLYFYWYRQILGQKVEFLVSFYNNEISEKSEIFDDQFSVERPDGSNFTLKIRSTKLEDSAMYFCASSENSMGARSPLHFGNGTRLTVT.

The J gene is TRBJ2-7, the V gene TRBV20-1, with 10 nucleotides matching TRBD2. Germline V gene lookup returns CDR1 DFQATT and CDR2 SNEGSKA (reference sequence). Trimming cost V 3 bases and J 7 bases; bases outside gene matches: 9. CDR3 length: 14 amino acids. The CDR3 DNA reads TGCAGTGCTAGTCGGCTAGCGGGAGTACGGGAGCAGTACTTC. Translated, it gives CSASRLAGVREQYF.

This chain connects TRBV9 to TRBJ2-1; TRBD2 matches at 13 bases. In germline, CDR1 is SGDLS, CDR2 YYNGEE. With 4 bases clipped from V and 7 bases from J, the junction kept 5 bases outside the gene matches. This CDR3 contains 15 residues. CDR3 protein: CASSSGLAGTNEQFF. The CDR3 nucleotides read TGTGCCAGCAGCTCGGGACTAGCGGGAACTAATGAGCAGTTCTTC.

In DNA form, the CDR3 reads TGCGCCAGCAGCCCCTCAGGGGGGCCGAACACCGGGGAGCTGTTTTTT. Residues: CASSPSGGPNTGELFF. The chain links TRBV4-1 to TRBJ2-2, with D possibly TRBD1 on 7 matching bases. Trimming shortened V by 4 bases and J by 0 bases, and 12 bases separated the two germline ends. Germline lookup yields CDR1 MGHRA and CDR2 YSYEKL. This CDR3 spans 16 amino acids.

The gene calls are TRBV30 and TRBJ2-2; TRBD2 matches 8 bases. The CDR3 extends over 15 amino acids. In germline, CDR1 is GTSNPN, CDR2 SVGIG (reference sequence). The junction had 9 bases not matched to a gene; V was cut back by 2 bases and J by 7 bases. CDR3 residues: CAWSPPGLESGELFF. The CDR3 DNA sequence: TGTGCCTGGAGTCCTCCGGGACTAGAAAGCGGGGAGCTGTTTTTT.

The V gene is TRBV29-1, the J gene TRBJ2-2, with D maybe TRBD2 (6 bases). The germline gives CDR1 SQVTM, CDR2 ANQGSEA. The V gene lost 3 bases and the J gene lost 5 bases, with 7 bases spanning the gap. The length of the CDR3 is 12 residues. The CDR3 reads CSVDAGTGELFF. CDR3 nucleotide sequence: TGCAGCGTTGATGCGGGAACCGGGGAGCTGTTTTTT.

The chain has TRBV28 and TRBJ2-5; perhaps TRBD2 as D (6 bases). CDR1 is MDHEN and CDR2 is SYDVKM in the germline V gene. Trimming shortened V by 4 bases and J by 1 base, and 19 bases separated the two germline ends. The CDR3 is made up of 17 amino acids. The CDR3 here is CASSSYYGRGSQETQYF. CDR3 DNA: TGTGCCAGCAGTTCTTATTACGGGAGAGGATCCCAAGAGACCCAGTACTTC.

The chain is built from TRBV29-1 and TRBJ2-7; 7 nucleotides align to TRBD1. V dropped 4 bases and J dropped 5; count of bases not matched to a gene: 5. Germline V gene data show CDR1 as SQVTM and CDR2 as ANQGSEA. The CDR3 spans 12 residues. The CDR3 DNA reads as TGCAGCGTTGGCCAGGGGGTCAACGAGCAGTACTTC. Translated: CSVGQGVNEQYF.